Below are 7 T cell receptor beta chains sequenced from a single sample in a study of Ad26.COV2.S vaccination and SARS-CoV-2 variants. The sample's treatment: around 19 received Ad26.COV2.S at low or high dose, single or two shots; roughly 5 received placebo; per-sample allocation not given. Specimen acquisition occurred on day 63 following the initial vaccine or placebo injection. Assay: immunoSEQ multiplex PCR; the TCRdb copy retains only in-frame clones and omits some. There are 300,000 to 400,000 clones in the sample; around nine tenths occur only once, and about 3% lies in the top ten. Sequencing used peripheral blood, obtained in a trial of Ad26.COV2.S vaccine versus placebo. Receptors were obtained from a person between 18 and 65 years old who received the Ad26.COV2.S COVID-19 vaccine or a placebo.

The chain links TRBV4-2 to TRBJ2-4; 9 bases are shared with TRBD1. With V trimmed by 7 bases and J by 5 bases, 9 bases remained unmatched. Per the germline V gene, CDR1 is LGHNA and CDR2 is YNFKEQ. The CDR3 runs to 15 residues. DNA of the CDR3: TGTGCCAGCAATTCGCCGGGGACAGGGCAAAACATTCAGTACTTC. Translation gives CASNSPGTGQNIQYF.

The rearrangement uses TRBV2 and TRBJ2-3, with 8 bases lining up with TRBD2. Germline-derived CDR1 and CDR2 are SNHLY and FYNNEI. With 3 bases clipped from V and 3 bases from J, the junction kept 8 bases outside the gene matches. CDR3 length: 16 amino acids. CDR3: CASSDRAGGRTDTQYF. Here the CDR3 DNA reads TGTGCCAGCAGTGACAGGGCGGGGGGACGAACAGATACGCAGTATTTT. Variable domain in full (rest from reference TRBV2 and TRBJ2-3): EPEVTQTPSHQVTQMGQEVILRCVPISNHLYFYWYRQILGQKVEFLVSFYNNEISEKSEIFDDQFSVERPDGSNFTLKIRSTKLEDSAMYFCASSDRAGGRTDTQYFGPGTRLTVL.

The chain employs TRBV19 and TRBJ1-1; a possible D gene is TRBD1 (5 bases). The length of the CDR3 is 13 residues. Germline V gene data show CDR1 as LNHDA and CDR2 as SQIVND (reference sequence). The V end lost 3 bases, the J end lost 5 bases, and 10 bases lay between the germline ends. For the CDR3, the DNA is TGTGCCAGTAGTATGACCGGGGGGACTGAAGCTTTCTTT. This encodes CASSMTGGTEAFF.

The chain couples TRBV5-1 to TRBJ1-2; no reliable D call. Germline V lookup: CDR1 SGHRS, CDR2 YFSETQ. The CDR3 spans 12 residues. Trimming shortened V by 4 bases and J by 1 base, and 5 bases separated the two germline ends. The CDR3 protein is CASSEDNYGYTF. The CDR3 DNA is TGCGCCAGCAGCGAGGATAACTATGGCTACACCTTC.

The chain links TRBV6-5 to TRBJ2-1, with 9 bases identical to TRBD2. There are 14 residues in the CDR3. Germline V CDR1 and CDR2: MNHEY, SVGAGI. V lost 4 bases to trimming and J lost 10 bases; unmatched junction nucleotides: 8. The CDR3 sequence: CASSFAGGPGEQFF. DNA of the CDR3: TGTGCCAGCAGTTTCGCGGGGGGGCCTGGGGAGCAGTTCTTC.

The rearrangement uses TRBV5-4 and TRBJ2-5; 7 bases fit TRBD2. The CDR3 has 14 residues. CDR1 SGHNT and CDR2 YYREEE come from the germline V gene (reference sequence). The ends lost 3 bases at V and 3 bases at J; junction bases unmatched: 5. The CDR3 loop is CASSSGGGEETQYF. CDR3 in DNA: TGTGCCAGCAGCTCGGGTGGGGGGGAAGAGACCCAGTACTTC. Combining the CDR3 with reference TRBV5-4 and TRBJ2-5 gives the whole variable domain ETGVTQSPTHLIKTRGQQVTLRCSSQSGHNTVSWYQQALGQGPQFIFQYYREEENGRGNFPPRFSGLQFPNYSSELNVNALELDDSALYLCASSSGGGEETQYFGPGTRLLVL.

This clone was detected once. The V gene is TRBV11-2, the J gene TRBJ1-4; 9 bases match TRBD1. With V trimmed by 5 bases and J by 7 bases, 8 bases remained unmatched. The CDR3 length is 15 residues. The germline V gene encodes CDR1 SGHAT and CDR2 FQNNGV. The CDR3: CASSAGGQGFEKLFF. The CDR3 coding sequence is TGTGCCAGCAGCGCCGGAGGACAGGGGTTTGAAAAACTGTTTTTT.